The TCR beta chain described here comes from a study of blood T cell repertoires in COVID-19. Overall study context: The samples span acute and convalescent COVID-19 from the United States, Italy and Spain.

The sample holds one count of this clone. Libraries were prepared by immunoSEQ multiplex PCR; TCRdb keeps only in-frame clonotypes and omits some of them. The sample consists of about 330,000 clones, more than 75% of them appearing once. This CDR3 contains 15 residues. The germline V gene encodes CDR1 SGDLS and CDR2 YYNGEE. V dropped 0 bases and J dropped 9; count of bases not matched to a gene: 7. This chain connects TRBV9 to TRBJ2-1; the match to TRBD1 covers 9 bases. What was sequenced was PBMCs or T cells enriched from blood (not recorded which). The TCR was taken from a young woman who had recovered from COVID-19. Here the CDR3 DNA reads TGTGCCAGCAGCGTAGGGGGCGGGACAGGGATTGAGCAGTTCTTC. This sequence encodes CASSVGGGTGIEQFF.